This T cell receptor (beta chain) was observed in a study of blood T cells in healthy people across ages. General study results and limits: Naive CD4+ cell counts and diversity both ran higher in long-lived than in aged donors. TCR beta diversity, measured per million T cells, fell in a roughly linear way with age.

Then a second PCR, running roughly 7 to 11 cycles, was carried out with a sample-barcoded 5' primer and a J-beta primer mix. TCRdb re-called the 5' RACE reads through MiXCR, storing one row per CDR3 protein. The sample records 650,000 to 800,000 distinct CDR3 sequences, under 45% being singletons. Germline CDR1 MGHDK, CDR2 SYGVNS. The V gene lost 0 bases and the J gene lost 4 bases, with 6 bases spanning the gap. The CDR3 is 13 amino acids. A word on this clonotype: Its target is unknown.

The chain combines TRBV25-1 with TRBJ1-1, with D uncertain. Material: blood. The origin of this receptor is a man between 60 and 70 years old in good health. CDR3 DNA: TGTGCCAGCAGTGAATACCTCTTCACTGAAGCTTTCTTT. Translated: CASSEYLFTEAFF.